The T cell receptor beta chain described here comes from a study of blood T cell repertoires in COVID-19. Study-wide background: Samples representing acute and convalescent COVID-19 were sourced from the United States, Italy and Spain. PBMCs, B-cell-depleted T cells, or T cells were the source of the cDNA or gDNA that made up the material.

The germline V and J ends were trimmed by 5 bases and 3 bases, with 13 bases remaining between them. The CDR3 extends over 13 amino acids. Germline CDR1 GTSNPN, CDR2 SVGIG (reference sequence). Per the authors' pipeline: Estimated nucleated cell counts came from reference gene primer amplification. Assay: immunoSEQ multiplex PCR; the TCRdb copy retains only in-frame clones and omits some. V, J and clone size were drawn from that table, and D and trimming were deduced from the DNA. The table includes around 180,000 clones, 88% detected once. This clone has just one count. The specimen sequenced was peripheral blood. The receptor's source is a man aged 55 to 69 with acute or convalescent COVID-19. This sequence joins TRBV30 and TRBJ1-1; tentatively, D is TRBD1 (6 bases). The CDR3 loop is CAWQGNRDTEAFF. CDR3 nucleotide sequence: TGTGCCTGGCAGGGGAATCGGGACACTGAAGCTTTCTTT.